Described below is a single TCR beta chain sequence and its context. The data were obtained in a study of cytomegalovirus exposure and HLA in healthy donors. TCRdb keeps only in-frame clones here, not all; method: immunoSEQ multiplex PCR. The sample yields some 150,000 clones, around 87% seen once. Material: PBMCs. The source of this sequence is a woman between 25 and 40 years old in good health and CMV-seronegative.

CDR3 sequence reads: CASSLGPGGLYQETQYF. The CDR3 DNA reads as TGTGCCAGCAGCTTGGGTCCGGGGGGACTATATCAAGAGACCCAGTACTTC. V is TRBV5-4 and J is TRBJ2-5, with 7 bases lining up with TRBD2. Germline assignment: CDR1 SGHNT and CDR2 YYREEE (reference sequence). Trimming removed 0 bases from V and 2 bases from J; junction bases left unmatched: 10. CDR3 length: 17 amino acids.